Following are 5 T cell receptor beta chains from one sample sequenced in a study of cytomegalovirus exposure and HLA in healthy donors. The PCR employed 60 Vbeta primers together with 13 Jbeta primers. Assay used: immunoSEQ multiplex PCR; TCRdb lists only in-frame clones, some missing. This sample has about 160,000 clones, with roughly 80% found just once. Input material: PBMCs. Receptors originate from a male donor in good health and CMV-seropositive.

This clone appeared once. For the CDR3, the DNA is TGTGCCAGCAGTAAGGGGCGGGAGTGGGAAGTCAATGAGCAGTTCTTC. Amino acids: CASSKGREWEVNEQFF. This chain links TRBV7-2 with TRBJ2-1, with 7 bases lining up with TRBD2. The germline V gene has CDR1 SGHTA and CDR2 FQGNSA. V trimming: 6 bases; J trimming: 6 bases; junction bases outside the gene matches: 14. The CDR3 has 16 amino acids.

The rearrangement links TRBV5-6 to TRBJ2-3; 13 nucleotides align to TRBD2. Per germline, CDR1 SGHDT and CDR2 YYEEEE. V was clipped by 2 bases and J by 1 base; unmatched bases: 1. CDR3 length: 16 residues. The CDR3 sequence is CASSLGLAGGTDTQYF. The DNA of the CDR3 is TGTGCCAGCAGCTTAGGACTAGCGGGGGGCACAGATACGCAGTATTTT.

To note about this clone: Distinct nucleotide sequences in the sample also encode this CDR3. The chain has TRBV5-6 and TRBJ1-1; no clear D. Deletions cut 2 bases from V and 1 base from J, with 9 bases between. Per germline, CDR1 SGHDT and CDR2 YYEEEE. The CDR3 runs 14 residues. For the CDR3, the DNA is TGTGCCAGCAGCTTCGGGGTAGGGAACACTGAAGCTTTCTTT. Encoded protein: CASSFGVGNTEAFF.

J is TRBJ2-5 and V is TRBV15; tentative D call: TRBD1 (5 bases). The J call is in doubt because the DNA end fits TRBJ2-7 better. CDR1 and CDR2 from the germline V gene are LNHNV and YYDKDF (reference sequence). The CDR3 runs to 15 residues. The chain's CDR3 is CATSRDPGYSYEQYF. The DNA for the CDR3 is TGTGCCACCAGCAGAGATCCAGGGTATTCGTACGAGCAGTACTTC.

The chain recombines TRBV7-2 with TRBJ1-2; 8 positions match TRBD1. Germline CDR1 SGHTA, CDR2 FQGNSA. There are 15 residues in the CDR3. The V and J ends lost 3 bases and 5 bases, in that order; junction bases with no gene match: 8. The chain's CDR3 is CASSFGDRRGYGYTF. In DNA, the CDR3 is TGTGCCAGCAGCTTTGGGGACAGGCGAGGGTATGGCTACACCTTC.